The sequence of this TCR beta chain was determined in a study of T cells after yellow fever vaccination. Points from the study as a whole: After the booster, over 95% of CD4 and 75% to 90% of CD8 primary-response clones were re-detected. Contaminants from the bulk population, in the form of abundant clonotypes, could be found in FACS-sorted repertoires. Researchers report a weaker secondary response that nonetheless peaked faster, day 5 versus 15.

From germline, CDR1 is DFQATT and CDR2 SNEGSKA (reference sequence). With V trimmed by 6 bases and J by 5 bases, 12 bases remained unmatched. The CDR3 spans 15 residues. The 5'RACE template-switching step produced TCR cDNA and added a universal primer site and UMIs. Via MiXCR, TCRdb re-called the 5' RACE reads, giving one row per CDR3 protein. The table shows 500,000 to 650,000 distinct CDR3 sequences, with 13% occurring only once. Worth noting for this clonotype: Its target is not known.

The chain joins TRBV20-1 to TRBJ2-5, with 10 bases aligning to TRBD2. The receptor comes from a man aged 25 to 45 who received the YFV17D yellow fever vaccine. The specimen comprised PBMCs, sampled on the day of the yellow fever booster vaccination. CDR3 bases: TGCAGTGCGGGGACTAGCGTCGGGCCCAGGGAGACCCAGTACTTC. Translation: CSAGTSVGPRETQYF.